The T cell receptor (beta chain) described here comes from a study of CD8 T cells in ankylosing spondylitis. Quantitative 5'-RACE with molecular barcodes produced the TCR beta libraries. TCRdb reprocessed the 5' RACE reads via MiXCR and lists one record per CDR3 protein. The sample lists a few hundred thousand distinct CDR3 sequences; under 14% were seen once. Overall study results and limits: Characteristic of ankylosing spondylitis blood, it appeared, was a TCR beta motif comprising eight highly homologous variants. Previously reported in reactive arthritis synovial fluid and blood were some of the motif variants. Reportedly, matched ankylosing spondylitis synovial fluid was significantly enriched for disease-linked clones.

Trimming took 1 base from V and 0 from J, leaving 9 bases between them. Germline CDR1 is SEHNR and CDR2 is FQNEAQ (reference sequence). The CDR3 is 15 residues long. This clonotype was detected ten times or more. Antigen unknown. This chain uses TRBV7-9 with TRBJ1-2; no firm D call. The sequence was obtained from a female donor with ankylosing spondylitis or in good health (not recorded which). Specimen: blood, either unsorted or a sorted T cell fraction (not recorded which). CDR3 sequence reads: CASSLDPQANYGYTF. The CDR3 region has the DNA TGTGCCAGCAGCTTAGACCCCCAAGCTAACTATGGCTACACCTTC.